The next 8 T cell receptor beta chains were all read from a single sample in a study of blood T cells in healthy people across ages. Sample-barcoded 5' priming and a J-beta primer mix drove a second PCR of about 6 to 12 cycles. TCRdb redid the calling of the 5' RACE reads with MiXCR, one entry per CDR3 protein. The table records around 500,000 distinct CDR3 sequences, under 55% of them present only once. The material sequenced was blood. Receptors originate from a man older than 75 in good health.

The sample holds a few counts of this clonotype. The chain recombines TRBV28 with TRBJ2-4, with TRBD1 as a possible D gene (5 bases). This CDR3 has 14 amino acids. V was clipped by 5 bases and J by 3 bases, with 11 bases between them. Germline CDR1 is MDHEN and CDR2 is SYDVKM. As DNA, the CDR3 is TGTGCCAGCAGTGCCGACAGTCTCAAAAACATTCAGTACTTC. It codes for CASSADSLKNIQYF.

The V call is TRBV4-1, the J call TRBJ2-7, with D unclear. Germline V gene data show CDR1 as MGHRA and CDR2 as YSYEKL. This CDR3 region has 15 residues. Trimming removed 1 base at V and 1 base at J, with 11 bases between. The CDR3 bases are TGCGCCAGCAGCCAAGGTCTCGGACCGTCCTACGAGCAGTACTTC. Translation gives CASSQGLGPSYEQYF.

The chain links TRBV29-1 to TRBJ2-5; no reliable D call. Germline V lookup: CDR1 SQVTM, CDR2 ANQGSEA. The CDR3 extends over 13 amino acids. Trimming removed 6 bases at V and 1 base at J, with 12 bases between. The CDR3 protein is CSVAVGGQETQYF. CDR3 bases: TGCAGCGTGGCGGTAGGCGGCCAAGAGACCCAGTACTTC.

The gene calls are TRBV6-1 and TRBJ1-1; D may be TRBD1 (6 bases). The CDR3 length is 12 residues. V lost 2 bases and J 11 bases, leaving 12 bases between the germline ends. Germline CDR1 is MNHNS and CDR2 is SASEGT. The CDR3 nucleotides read TGTGCCAGCAGTGAAAGGGGGGGGATGGCTTTCTTT. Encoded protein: CASSERGGMAFF.

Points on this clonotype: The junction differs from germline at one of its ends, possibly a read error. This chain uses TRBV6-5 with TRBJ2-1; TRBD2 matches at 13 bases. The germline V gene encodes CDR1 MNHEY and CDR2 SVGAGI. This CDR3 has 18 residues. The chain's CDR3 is CASSYPSPGLAGRHEQFF. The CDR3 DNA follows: TGTGCCAGCAGTTACCCGAGTCCGGGACTAGCGGGGAGACATGAGCAGTTCTTT.

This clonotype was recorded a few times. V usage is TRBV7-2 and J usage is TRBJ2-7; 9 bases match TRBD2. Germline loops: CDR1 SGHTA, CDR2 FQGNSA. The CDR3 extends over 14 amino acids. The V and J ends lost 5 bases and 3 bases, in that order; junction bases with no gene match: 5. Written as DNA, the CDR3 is TGTGCCAGCAGCCCGGGACTAGCCGTCTACGAGCAGTACTTC. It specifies CASSPGLAVYEQYF.

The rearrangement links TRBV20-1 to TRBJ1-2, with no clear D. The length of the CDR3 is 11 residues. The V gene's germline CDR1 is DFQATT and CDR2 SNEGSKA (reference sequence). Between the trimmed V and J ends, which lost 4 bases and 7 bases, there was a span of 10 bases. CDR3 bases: TGCAGTGCTACCGGGTTAGCTGGCTACACCTTC. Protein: CSATGLAGYTF.

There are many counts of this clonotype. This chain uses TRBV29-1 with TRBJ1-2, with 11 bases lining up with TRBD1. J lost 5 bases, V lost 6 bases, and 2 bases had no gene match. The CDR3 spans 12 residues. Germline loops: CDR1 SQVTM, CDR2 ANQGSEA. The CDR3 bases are TGCAGCGTGGGACAGGGGGATTATGGCTACACCTTC. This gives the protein CSVGQGDYGYTF.